This T cell receptor beta chain comes out of a study of CD8 T cells in ankylosing spondylitis. Study outcomes and limitations: The authors reported significant enrichment of disease-linked clones in matched ankylosing spondylitis synovial fluid.

This clonotype has ten or more counts. Its antigen is not identified. CDR1 and CDR2 from the germline V gene are MNHEY and SVGAGI. Trimming took off 2 bases at V and 1 base at J, with 6 bases between the two ends. CDR3 length: 13 residues. TCRdb re-analysed the 5' RACE reads in MiXCR, keeping a single row per CDR3 protein. The sample has 200,000 to 300,000 distinct CDR3 sequences, roughly 8.2% seen once. Sequencing was carried out using blood, either unsorted or a sorted T cell fraction (not recorded which). The rearrangement uses TRBV6-5 and TRBJ2-7; D remains unclear. The sequence came from a female donor with ankylosing spondylitis or in good health (not recorded which). CDR3 sequence (DNA): TGTGCCAGCAGTTACAGGGATTCCTACGAGCAGTACTTC. It is translated as CASSYRDSYEQYF.